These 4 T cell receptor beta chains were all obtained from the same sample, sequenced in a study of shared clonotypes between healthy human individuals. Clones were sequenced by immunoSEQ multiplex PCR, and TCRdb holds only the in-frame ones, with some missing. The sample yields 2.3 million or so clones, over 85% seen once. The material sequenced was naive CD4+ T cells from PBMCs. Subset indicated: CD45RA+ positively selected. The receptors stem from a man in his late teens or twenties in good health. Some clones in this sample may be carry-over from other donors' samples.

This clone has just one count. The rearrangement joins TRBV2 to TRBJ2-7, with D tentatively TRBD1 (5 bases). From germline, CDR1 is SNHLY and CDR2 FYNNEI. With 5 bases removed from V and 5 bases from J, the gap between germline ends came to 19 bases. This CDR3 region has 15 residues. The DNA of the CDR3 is TGTGCCAGCAGTCCCAAGACCTCCAGGGCCCACGAGCAGTACTTC. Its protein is CASSPKTSRAHEQYF.

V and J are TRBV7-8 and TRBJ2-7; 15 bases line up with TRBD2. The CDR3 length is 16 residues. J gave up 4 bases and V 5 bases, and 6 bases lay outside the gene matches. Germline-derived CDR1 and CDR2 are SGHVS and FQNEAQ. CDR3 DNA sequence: TGTGCCAGCAGCCAACCAGGGACTAGCGGGAGGTACGAGCAGTACTTC. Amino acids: CASSQPGTSGRYEQYF.

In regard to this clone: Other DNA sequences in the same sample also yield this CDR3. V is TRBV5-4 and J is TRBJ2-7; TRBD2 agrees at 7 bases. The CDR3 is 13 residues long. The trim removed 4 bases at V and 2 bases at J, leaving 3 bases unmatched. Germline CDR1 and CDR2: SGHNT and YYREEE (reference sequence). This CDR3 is CASSPSGTYEQYF. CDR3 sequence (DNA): TGTGCCAGCAGCCCCAGCGGGACCTACGAGCAGTACTTC.

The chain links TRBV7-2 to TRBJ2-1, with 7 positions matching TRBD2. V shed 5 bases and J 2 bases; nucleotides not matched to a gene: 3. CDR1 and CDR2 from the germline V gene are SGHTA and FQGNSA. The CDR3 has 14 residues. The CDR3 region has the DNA TGTGCCAGCAGCCCCAGCGGGACCTACAATGAGCAGTTCTTC. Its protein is CASSPSGTYNEQFF.